This is a list of T cell receptor beta chains from one sample in a study of CD8 T cells in Susac syndrome. TCRdb re-derived calls from the immunoSEQ multiplex PCR reads in MiXCR, one entry per CDR3 protein. Among 330,000 or so distinct CDR3 sequences listed, around nine tenths were seen once. Material: CD8+ T cells from PBMCs. The receptor source for this set is a human donor with multiple sclerosis. The CDR3 runs from the conserved cysteine through the conserved F or W. A D gene is named only where the DNA matches it firmly. Expanded clones get a size class; other rows say once, few or many, or leave the size out.

size	V	D	J	DNA	CDR3
NA	TRBV6-5	NA	TRBJ2-1	TGTGCCAGCAGTTACTGGCAGGGTACGAATGAGCAGTTCTTC	CASSYWQGTNEQFF
NA	TRBV2	NA	TRBJ1-1	TGTGCCAGCATAATGAGGGGCTCCGGGTCCACTGAAGCTTTCTTT	CASIMRGSGSTEAFF
NA	TRBV7-9	NA	TRBJ2-1	TGTGCCAGCAGCGGATCCTTGGGGGACAATGAGCAGTTCTTC	CASSGSLGDNEQFF
NA	TRBV29-1	NA	TRBJ2-5	TGCAGCGTTGAAGATCTTCATACGGGGGAAGAGACCCAGTACTTC	CSVEDLHTGEETQYF
NA	TRBV5-4	TRBD2	TRBJ2-1	TGTGCCAGCAGCTTTCTTGGGACTAGCGGGTTTAATGAGCAGTTCTTC	CASSFLGTSGFNEQFF
NA	TRBV7-9	TRBD1	TRBJ2-7	TGTGCCAGCAGTACAGGACAGGGGCTCTCCTCCTACGAGCAGTACTTC	CASSTGQGLSSYEQYF
NA	TRBV29-1	TRBD1	TRBJ1-1	TGCAGCGGGGGGGACAGGAACCTAAACACTGAAGCTTTCTTT	CSGGDRNLNTEAFF
few	TRBV7-9	NA	TRBJ2-3	TGTGCCAGCCTCTCCGTTGAGGATACGCAGTATTTT	CASLSVEDTQYF
NA	TRBV7-8	TRBD1	TRBJ2-3	TGTGCCAGCAGCACCCCGAGGACAGGGGCAACACTGAGCACAGATACGCAGTATTTT	CASSTPRTGATLSTDTQYF
NA	TRBV29-1	TRBD1	TRBJ1-2	TGCAGCGTAGACTGGACAGGTATAGACTATGGCTACACCTTC	CSVDWTGIDYGYTF
NA	TRBV4-2	NA	TRBJ2-1	TGTGCCAGCAGCCCTATACAGGGAGTTTACAATGAGCAGTTCTTC	CASSPIQGVYNEQFF
NA	TRBV7-2	TRBD2	TRBJ2-7	TGTGCCAGCAGCTTAGCGGATAGCGGGGGGGCAGGTTTCTACGAGCAGTACTTC	CASSLADSGGAGFYEQYF
NA	TRBV7-9	TRBD1	TRBJ1-6	TGTGCCAGCAGCCCGAGGACAGGGGAAAAGACACCCCTCCACTTT	CASSPRTGEKTPLHF
NA	TRBV28	NA	TRBJ2-7	TGTGCCAGCAGTTCCCAGACCCGCTGGCTAAGCTCCTACGAGCAGTACTTC	CASSSQTRWLSSYEQYF
NA	TRBV6-2/TRBV6-3	NA	TRBJ2-7	TGTGCCAGCAGTTATCCCGGATACGAGCAGTACTTC	CASSYPGYEQYF
NA	TRBV19	TRBD1	TRBJ1-5	TGTGCCAGTAGTATGGGGACAGCGTCCAATCAGCCCCAGCATTTT	CASSMGTASNQPQHF
NA	TRBV19	TRBD2	TRBJ2-1	TGTGCCAGTAGTTATACCGGGGGGGCCAACTCCTACAATGAGCAGTTCTTC	CASSYTGGANSYNEQFF
NA	TRBV27	TRBD1	TRBJ2-2	TGTGCCAGCAGTTCCTTACAGGGGAATACCGGGGAGCTGTTTTTT	CASSSLQGNTGELFF
NA	TRBV5-4	NA	TRBJ1-2	TGTGCCAGCGGCCCCTACGGTGGGGGCGCTGACGGCTACACCTTC	CASGPYGGGADGYTF
NA	TRBV4-1	NA	TRBJ2-3	TGCGCCAGCAGCCCCGTGCAGGGATCAAGGACAGATACGCAGTATTTT	CASSPVQGSRTDTQYF
NA	TRBV2	NA	TRBJ1-1	TGTGCCAGCCTCCACCCTTTGGGCACTGAAGCTTTCTTT	CASLHPLGTEAFF
once	TRBV6-2/TRBV6-3	TRBD1	TRBJ2-7	TGTGCCAGCAGTAACCCGGGACAGGGGAACGAGCAGTACTTC	CASSNPGQGNEQYF
NA	TRBV20-1	NA	TRBJ2-7	TGCAGTGCGGTGGGCGGGGATCTCTACGAGCAGTACTTC	CSAVGGDLYEQYF
NA	TRBV28	NA	TRBJ2-7	TGTGCCAGCAGAACCTCCGGGACGTCCTACGAGCAGTACTTC	CASRTSGTSYEQYF
NA	TRBV7-3	NA	TRBJ2-3	TGTGCCAGCAGCCTAACGGTGGGGGTAGGCACAGATACGCAGTATTTT	CASSLTVGVGTDTQYF
once	TRBV15	NA	TRBJ1-1	TGTGCCACCAGCCCCCGGAACACTGAATCTTTCTTT	CATSPRNTESFF
once	TRBV12-3/TRBV12-4	NA	TRBJ2-5	TGTGCCAGCAGTTTATCGCCCCCTGAAGAGACCCAGTACTTC	CASSLSPPEETQYF
once	TRBV19	NA	TRBJ2-7	TGTGCCGTGGGAGAGATTGGGGGAGCCTACGAGCAGTACTTC	CAVGEIGGAYEQYF
NA	TRBV6-2/TRBV6-3	NA	TRBJ2-7	TGTGCCAGCAGTTACCGGCAGGGCTACGAGCAGTACTTC	CASSYRQGYEQYF
NA	TRBV4-2	TRBD2	TRBJ2-7	TGTGCCAGCAGCCAGTATGGGGGGGCCTACGAGCAGTACTTC	CASSQYGGAYEQYF